These 15 T cell receptor beta chains share one sample of origin, sequenced in a study of CD8 T cells in ankylosing spondylitis. MiXCR, run by TCRdb on the 5' RACE reads, gives a single entry per CDR3 protein. The sample lists 200,000 to 250,000 distinct CDR3 sequences, roughly 10% occurring once. The sample taken for sequencing was blood, either unsorted or a sorted T cell fraction (not recorded which). The receptors shown here come from a male donor with ankylosing spondylitis or in good health (not recorded which).

The sample holds many counts of this clonotype. The gene calls are TRBV20-1 and TRBJ2-1; TRBD2 matches at 9 bases. This CDR3 spans 13 amino acids. J was trimmed by 8 bases and V by 2 bases; bases with no gene match: 4. The V gene's germline CDR1 is DFQATT and CDR2 SNEGSKA (reference sequence). Here the CDR3 DNA reads TGCAGTGCTAGACTAGCGGGATCCCATGAGCAGTTCTTC. Translating gives CSARLAGSHEQFF.

In this sample, this clonotype turned up many times. V gene TRBV12-3 or TRBV12-4 combines with J gene TRBJ2-1; the D gene is possibly TRBD2 (6 bases). The CDR3 totals 14 residues. The V end was cut by 7 bases, the J end by 7 bases, with 17 bases between. Written as DNA, the CDR3 is TGTGCCAGCAACGTTGGTCCGGGACTGAATGAGCAGTTCTTC. Translating it yields CASNVGPGLNEQFF.

Ten or more counts support this clonotype. The gene calls are TRBV12-3 or TRBV12-4 and TRBJ2-4; a possible D gene is TRBD1 (7 bases). The CDR3 is 13 amino acids. V was shortened by 4 bases and J by 9 bases, with 13 bases between the two germline ends. CDR3 sequence: CASSSIQGGIQYF. In DNA, the CDR3 is TGTGCCAGCAGTTCGATTCAGGGGGGCATTCAGTACTTC.

In its sample, this clonotype was seen many times. The J gene is TRBJ2-1, the V gene TRBV4-2; D is perhaps TRBD2 (5 bases). The CDR3 contains 14 residues. Trimming left V 6 bases short and J 7 bases short, with 16 bases between. Looked up from germline, CDR1 is LGHNA and CDR2 is YNFKEQ. The DNA for the CDR3 is TGTGCCAGCAGTCGGGGTGATGACAATAATGAGCAGTTCTTC. This gives the protein CASSRGDDNNEQFF.

Ten or more counts support this clonotype. V gene TRBV5-1 combines with J gene TRBJ1-2; D not certain. Germline CDR1 reads SGHRS; CDR2 reads YFSETQ. There are 14 residues in the CDR3. The V end was cut by 4 bases, the J end by 1 base, with 11 bases between. The CDR3 DNA reads as TGCGCCAGCAGCCCGGAGGCGGGTAACTATGGCTACACCTTC. This gives the protein CASSPEAGNYGYTF.

This clonotype showed up just a few times. The chain carries TRBV5-1 and TRBJ2-1; a possible D gene is TRBD1 (6 bases). Germline V lookup: CDR1 SGHRS, CDR2 YFSETQ. Trimming left V 4 bases short and J 9 bases short, with 11 bases between. The CDR3 is 12 residues long. CDR3 loop: CASSRTEGEQFF. CDR3 nucleotides: TGCGCCAGCAGCCGGACAGAGGGTGAGCAGTTCTTC.

This clonotype was seen more than once but under ten times. The rearrangement links TRBV5-6 to TRBJ2-3; tentatively, D is TRBD1 (6 bases). Germline values: CDR1 SGHDT, CDR2 YYEEEE. Deletions cut 0 bases from V and 3 bases from J, with 17 bases between. The CDR3 runs to 17 residues. CDR3 sequence: CASSLAGHGPGTDTQYF. Written as DNA, the CDR3 is TGTGCCAGCAGCTTGGCGGGACACGGCCCAGGGACAGATACGCAGTATTTT.

J is TRBJ2-2 and V is TRBV21-1. TRBV21-1 is termed a pseudogene. This CDR3 contains 14 residues. In DNA, the CDR3 is TGTGCCAGCAGAAACCGGAGCGTATCCGGGGAGCTGTTTTTT. Translation: CASRNRSVSGELFF.

The table lists this clonotype with many counts. This chain joins TRBV6-5 and TRBJ2-3; D call uncertain. The CDR3 covers 16 residues. V lost 2 bases and J 4 bases, leaving 16 bases between the germline ends. CDR1 MNHEY and CDR2 SVGAGI come from the germline V gene. CDR3 region: CASSYGTPKSADTQYF. CDR3 nucleotides: TGTGCCAGCAGTTACGGCACCCCCAAGTCGGCAGATACGCAGTATTTT.

In this sample, this clonotype turned up many times. V is TRBV15 and J is TRBJ2-2; tentatively, D is TRBD2 (5 bases). CDR1 is LNHNV, CDR2 YYDKDF, per germline (reference sequence). V dropped 5 bases and J dropped 3 bases, with 13 bases sitting between them. The CDR3 runs 15 residues. The CDR3 nucleotides are TGTGCCACCAGCGAGTGGGAGAGGTACACCGGGGAGCTGTTTTTT. It encodes CATSEWERYTGELFF.

The chain links TRBV7-9 to TRBJ1-2; D is possibly TRBD1 (5 bases). Between the trimmed V and J ends, which lost 4 bases and 1 base, there was a span of 13 bases. Germline V gene lookup returns CDR1 SEHNR and CDR2 FQNEAQ (reference sequence). This CDR3 is 15 amino acids long. CDR3: CASSSTELSNYGYTF. The CDR3 bases are TGTGCCAGCAGCTCGACAGAACTCAGTAACTATGGCTACACCTTC.

Details on this clonotype: The junction and the germline gene differ at one end; a read error may be behind it. The gene calls are TRBV7-2 and TRBJ2-5; D call uncertain. The CDR3 loop spans 12 amino acids. Germline V gene lookup returns CDR1 SGHTA and CDR2 FQGNSA. The CDR3 sequence is CASSLATENQYF. In DNA form, the CDR3 reads TGTGCCAGCAGCTTAGCGACCGAGAACCAGTACTTC.

The chain links TRBV19 to TRBJ1-1, with TRBD1 as a possible D gene (6 bases). Between the trimmed V and J ends, which lost 6 bases and 6 bases, there was a span of 14 bases. Germline V gene data show CDR1 as LNHDA and CDR2 as SQIVND (reference sequence). CDR3 length equals 13 residues. CDR3 bases: TGTGCCAGTAGCCCGGGGGCGTACGCTGAAGCTTTCTTT. It yields the protein CASSPGAYAEAFF.

This clonotype was seen repeatedly, ten times or more. The rearrangement links TRBV7-6 to TRBJ2-1, with a tentative D call TRBD1 (5 bases). Trimming removed 2 bases at V and 6 bases at J, with 14 bases between. Germline CDR1 reads SGHVS; CDR2 reads FNYEAQ. This CDR3 has 15 amino acids. CDR3 DNA sequence: TGTGCCAGCAGCTTAAGTTGGGCTAGGGGCAATGAGCAGTTCTTC. Amino acid sequence: CASSLSWARGNEQFF.

This clonotype came up many times. The rearrangement joins TRBV7-7 to TRBJ2-1, with D possibly matching TRBD2 (6 bases). Germline V gives CDR1 SSHAT, CDR2 FNYEAQ (reference sequence). This CDR3 region has 13 residues. V lost 5 bases, J lost 12 bases, and 17 bases lay in between. CDR3 in DNA: TGTGCCAGCAGCCCCCTGAAGGGAGGTCGGCAGTTCTTC. Amino acids: CASSPLKGGRQFF.